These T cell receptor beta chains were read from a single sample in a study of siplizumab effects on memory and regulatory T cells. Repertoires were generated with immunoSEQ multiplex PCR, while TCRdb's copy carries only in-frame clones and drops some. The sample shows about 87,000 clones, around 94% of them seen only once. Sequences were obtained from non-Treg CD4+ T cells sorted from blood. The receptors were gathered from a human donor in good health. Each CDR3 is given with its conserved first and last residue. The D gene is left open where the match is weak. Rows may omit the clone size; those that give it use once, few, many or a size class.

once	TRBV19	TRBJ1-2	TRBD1	CASKARTGLVNYGYTF	TGTGCCAGTAAGGCTAGGACAGGGCTGGTTAACTATGGCTACACCTTC
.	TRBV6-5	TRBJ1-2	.	CASSYPRGGYTF	TGTGCCAGCAGTTACCCCCGAGGGGGCTACACCTTC
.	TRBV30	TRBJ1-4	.	CACISYRQEGGKLFF	TGTGCCTGTATATCTTACAGACAAGAGGGAGGAAAACTGTTTTTT
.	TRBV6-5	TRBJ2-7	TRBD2	CASSYGTSGEQYF	TGTGCCAGCAGTTACGGGACTAGCGGCGAGCAGTACTTC
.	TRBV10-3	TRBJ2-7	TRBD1	CAISVGQGNYEQYF	TGTGCCATCAGTGTGGGACAGGGAAACTACGAGCAGTACTTC
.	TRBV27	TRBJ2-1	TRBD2	CASSSSAGGSYNEQFF	TGTGCCAGCAGTTCGTCGGCGGGAGGGTCCTACAATGAGCAGTTCTTC
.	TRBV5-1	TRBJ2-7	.	CASSLAVTPYEQYF	TGCGCCAGCAGCTTGGCTGTCACCCCCTACGAGCAGTACTTC
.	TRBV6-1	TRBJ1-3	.	CASSEATDSGNTIYF	TGTGCCAGCAGTGAAGCGACAGACTCTGGAAACACCATATATTTT
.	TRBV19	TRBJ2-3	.	CASSTLLGTDTQYF	TGTGCCAGTAGTACTCTACTGGGGACAGATACGCAGTATTTT
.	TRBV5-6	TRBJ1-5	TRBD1	CASSRGQGNQPQHF	TGTGCCAGCAGCCGGGGACAGGGGAATCAGCCCCAGCATTTT
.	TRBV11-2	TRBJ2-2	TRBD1	CASSLVLGQGNTGELFF	TGTGCCAGCAGCTTAGTCCTAGGACAGGGTAACACCGGGGAGCTGTTTTTT
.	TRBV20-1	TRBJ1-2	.	CSAPDVGYTF	TGCAGTGCCCCGGACGTAGGCTACACCTTC
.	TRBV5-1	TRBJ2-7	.	CASSRYYEQYF	TGCGCCAGCAGCCGGTATTACGAGCAGTACTTC
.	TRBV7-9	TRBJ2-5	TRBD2	CASSLAGGQETQYF	TGTGCCAGCAGTTTAGCGGGAGGACAAGAGACCCAGTACTTC
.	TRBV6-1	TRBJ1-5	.	CASSERLGNQPQHF	TGTGCCAGCAGTGAACGGTTGGGAAATCAGCCCCAGCATTTT
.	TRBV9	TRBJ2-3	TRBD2	CASSAPFRTSGGDTDTQYF	TGTGCCAGCAGCGCACCGTTCCGGACTAGCGGGGGGGACACAGATACGCAGTATTTT
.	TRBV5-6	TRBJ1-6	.	CASSSDPGSYNSPLHF	TGTGCCAGCAGCTCGGATCCCGGATCTTATAATTCACCCCTCCACTTT
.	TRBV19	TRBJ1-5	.	CASSSQGMVRQPQHF	TGTGCCAGTAGTTCCCAGGGGATGGTACGTCAGCCCCAGCATTTT
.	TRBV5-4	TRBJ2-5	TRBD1	CASSQGTGGQETQYF	TGTGCCAGCAGCCAAGGGACAGGGGGGCAAGAGACCCAGTACTTC
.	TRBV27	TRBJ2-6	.	CASSLVVPLVLGANVLTF	TGTGCCAGCAGTTTGGTAGTCCCTCTTGTATTAGGGGCCAACGTCCTGACTTTC
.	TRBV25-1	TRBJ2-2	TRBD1	CASRGPGPGGTGELFF	TGTGCCAGCAGAGGTCCCGGGCCAGGGGGAACCGGGGAGCTGTTTTTT
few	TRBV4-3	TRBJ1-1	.	CASSQDNPGTNGEAFF	TGCGCCAGCAGCCAAGATAACCCAGGGACCAACGGTGAAGCTTTCTTT
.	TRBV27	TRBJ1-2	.	CASSGSGVGLRHGYTF	TGTGCCAGCAGTGGGTCGGGGGTTGGACTTCGCCATGGCTACACCTTC
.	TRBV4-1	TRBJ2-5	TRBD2	CASSQDPSGTLQETQYF	TGCGCCAGCAGCCAAGACCCTAGCGGGACCTTACAAGAGACCCAGTACTTC
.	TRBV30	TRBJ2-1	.	CAWSVTGPYNEQFF	TGTGCCTGGAGTGTTACGGGCCCCTACAATGAGCAGTTCTTC
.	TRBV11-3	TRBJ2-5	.	CASSGVLQETQYF	TGTGCCAGCAGCGGGGTCCTCCAAGAGACCCAGTACTTC
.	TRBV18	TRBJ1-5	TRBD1	CASSPPNRGAQPQHF	TGTGCCAGCTCACCACCAAACAGGGGTGCTCAGCCCCAGCATTTT
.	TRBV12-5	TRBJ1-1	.	CASGLGQPNTEAFF	TGTGCTAGTGGTTTGGGACAACCGAACACTGAAGCTTTCTTT
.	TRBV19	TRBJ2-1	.	CASSKTRLTYNEQFF	TGTGCCAGTAGTAAGACTAGGCTGACCTACAATGAGCAGTTCTTC
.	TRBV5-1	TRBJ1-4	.	CASSFGSGGTNEKLFF	TGCGCCAGCAGCTTTGGTAGTGGGGGCACTAATGAAAAACTGTTTTTT
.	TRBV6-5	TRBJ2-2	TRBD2	CASRGLADGGELFF	TGTGCCAGCAGAGGACTAGCCGATGGCGGGGAGCTGTTTTTT
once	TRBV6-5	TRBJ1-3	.	CASRRDTSGNTIYF	TGTGCCAGCAGGAGGGACACTTCTGGAAACACCATATATTTT
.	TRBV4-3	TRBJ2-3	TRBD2	CASSPLAGSDTQYF	TGCGCCAGCAGCCCACTAGCGGGATCAGATACGCAGTATTTT
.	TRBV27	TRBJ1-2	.	CASSSPTETYGYTF	TGTGCCAGCAGTTCCCCGACAGAGACTTATGGCTACACCTTC
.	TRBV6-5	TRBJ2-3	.	CASSSRNRDSQRANF	TGTGCCAGCAGTTCCCGGAATAGGGACTCCCAACGCGCGAATTTT
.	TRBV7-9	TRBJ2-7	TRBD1	CASSTLQGGHEQYF	TGTGCCAGCAGCACCCTACAGGGGGGCCACGAGCAGTACTTC
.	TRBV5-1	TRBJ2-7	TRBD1	CASSFTLGTVSYEQYF	TGCGCCAGCAGCTTTACTCTGGGGACAGTTTCCTACGAGCAGTACTTC
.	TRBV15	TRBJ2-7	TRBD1	CATSRDPTGGPSEQYF	TGTGCCACCAGCAGAGACCCGACAGGGGGACCCTCCGAGCAGTACTTC
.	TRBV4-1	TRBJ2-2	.	CASSQERQVGTGELFF	TGCGCCAGCAGCCAAGAGAGACAGGTGGGCACCGGGGAGCTGTTTTTT
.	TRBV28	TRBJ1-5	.	CASSLSSSNQPQHF	TGTGCCAGCAGTTTATCCAGCAGCAATCAGCCCCAGCATTTT
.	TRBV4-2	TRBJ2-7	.	CASSQGQASYEQYF	TGTGCCAGCAGCCAAGGACAGGCCAGCTACGAGCAGTACTTC
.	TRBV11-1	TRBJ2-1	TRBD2	CASSSTAASSGSSYNEQFF	TGTGCCAGCAGTTCAACGGCCGCCTCTAGCGGGAGTTCCTACAATGAGCAGTTCTTC
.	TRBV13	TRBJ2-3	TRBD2	CASSSLAGSTDTQYF	TGTGCCAGCAGCTCACTAGCGGGGAGCACAGATACGCAGTATTTT
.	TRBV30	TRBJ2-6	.	CAWSVGGANVLTF	TGTGCCTGGAGTGTAGGGGGGGCCAACGTCCTGACTTTC
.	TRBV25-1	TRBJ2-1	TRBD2	CASRSSGSNEQFF	TGTGCCAGCAGGTCTAGCGGGAGTAATGAGCAGTTCTTC
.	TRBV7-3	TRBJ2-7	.	CASSSRQRYSYEQYF	TGTGCCAGCAGCTCTAGACAGCGCTACTCCTACGAGCAGTACTTC
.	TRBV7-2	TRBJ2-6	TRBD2	CASSYSGRPFSGANVLTF	TGTGCCAGCAGCTATAGCGGGAGACCTTTCTCTGGGGCCAACGTCCTGACTTTC
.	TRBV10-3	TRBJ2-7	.	CAISETGPWEQYF	TGTGCCATCAGTGAGACAGGGCCATGGGAGCAGTACTTC
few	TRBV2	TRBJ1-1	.	CASSGRDGTEAFF	TGTGCCAGCAGTGGTAGGGATGGCACTGAAGCTTTCTTT
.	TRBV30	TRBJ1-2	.	CAWSRGANYGYTF	TGTGCCTGGAGTAGGGGGGCGAACTATGGCTACACCTTC
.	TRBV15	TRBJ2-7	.	CATSRDITALGEQYF	TGTGCCACCAGCAGAGATATCACAGCCCTGGGCGAGCAGTACTTC
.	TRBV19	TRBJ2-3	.	CASSKQGRTDTQYF	TGTGCCAGTAGTAAACAGGGCCGCACAGATACGCAGTATTTT